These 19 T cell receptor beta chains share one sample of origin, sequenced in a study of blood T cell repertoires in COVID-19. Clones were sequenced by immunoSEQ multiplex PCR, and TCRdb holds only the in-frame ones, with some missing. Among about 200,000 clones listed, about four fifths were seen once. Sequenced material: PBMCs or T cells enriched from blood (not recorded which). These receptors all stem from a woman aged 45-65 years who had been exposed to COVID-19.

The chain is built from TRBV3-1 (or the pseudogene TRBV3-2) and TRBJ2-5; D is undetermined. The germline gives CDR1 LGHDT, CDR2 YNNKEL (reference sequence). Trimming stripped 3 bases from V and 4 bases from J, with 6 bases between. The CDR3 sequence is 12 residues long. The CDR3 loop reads CASSQLGETQYF. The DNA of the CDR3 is TGTGCCAGCAGCCAGCTAGGAGAGACCCAGTACTTC.

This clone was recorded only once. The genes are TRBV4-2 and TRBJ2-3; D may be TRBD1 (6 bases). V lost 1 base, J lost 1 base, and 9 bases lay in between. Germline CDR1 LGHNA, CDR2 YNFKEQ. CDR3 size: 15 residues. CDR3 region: CASSQGGPGTDTQYF. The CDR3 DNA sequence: TGTGCCAGCAGCCAAGGGGGGCCGGGCACAGATACGCAGTATTTT.

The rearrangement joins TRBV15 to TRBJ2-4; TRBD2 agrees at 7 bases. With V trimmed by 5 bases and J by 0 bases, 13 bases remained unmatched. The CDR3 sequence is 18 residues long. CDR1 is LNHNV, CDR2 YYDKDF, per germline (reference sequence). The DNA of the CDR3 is TGTGCCACCAGCGCGAGCGGGGTCGGTGGATTAGCCAAAAACATTCAGTACTTC. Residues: CATSASGVGGLAKNIQYF. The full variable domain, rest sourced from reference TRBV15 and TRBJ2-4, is DAMVIQNPRYQVTQFGKPVTLSCSQTLNHNVMYWYQQKSSQAPKLLFHYYDKDFNNEADTPDNFQSRRPNTSFCFLDIRSPGLGDTAMYLCATSASGVGGLAKNIQYFGAGTRLSVL.

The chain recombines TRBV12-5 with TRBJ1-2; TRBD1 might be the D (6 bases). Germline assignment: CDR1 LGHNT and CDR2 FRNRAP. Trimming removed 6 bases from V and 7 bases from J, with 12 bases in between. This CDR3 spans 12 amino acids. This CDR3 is CASGQGTRGYTF. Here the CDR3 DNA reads TGTGCTAGTGGGCAGGGGACGCGTGGCTACACCTTC.

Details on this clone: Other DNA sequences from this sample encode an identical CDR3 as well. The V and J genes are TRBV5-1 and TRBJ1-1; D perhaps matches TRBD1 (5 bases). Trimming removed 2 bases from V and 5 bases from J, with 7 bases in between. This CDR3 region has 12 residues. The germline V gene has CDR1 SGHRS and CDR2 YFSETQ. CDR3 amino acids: CASSFGGTEAFF. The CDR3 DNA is TGCGCCAGCAGCTTCGGGGGTACTGAAGCTTTCTTT. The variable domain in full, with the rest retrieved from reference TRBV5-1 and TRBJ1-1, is KAGVTQTPRYLIKTRGQQVTLSCSPISGHRSVSWYQQTPGQGLQFLFEYFSETQRNKGNFPGRFSGRQFSNSRSEMNVSTLELGDSALYLCASSFGGTEAFFGQGTRLTVV.

The CDR3 DNA reads TGTGCCAGCAGGGGGACAGGGGGGTTCTCTGGGGCCAACGTCCTGACTTTC. As protein: CASRGTGGFSGANVLTF. The rearrangement uses TRBV2 and TRBJ2-6, with 11 bases aligning to TRBD1. Germline CDR1 is SNHLY and CDR2 is FYNNEI. The CDR3 runs 17 residues. Trimming removed 6 bases from V and 0 bases from J; junction bases left unmatched: 4.

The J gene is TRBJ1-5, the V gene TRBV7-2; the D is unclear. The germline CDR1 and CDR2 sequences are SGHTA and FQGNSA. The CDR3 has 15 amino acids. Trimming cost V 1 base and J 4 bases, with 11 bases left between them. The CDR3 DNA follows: TGTGCCAGCAGCTTAGGTCGGGGAGATAATCAGCCCCAGCATTTT. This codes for CASSLGRGDNQPQHF.

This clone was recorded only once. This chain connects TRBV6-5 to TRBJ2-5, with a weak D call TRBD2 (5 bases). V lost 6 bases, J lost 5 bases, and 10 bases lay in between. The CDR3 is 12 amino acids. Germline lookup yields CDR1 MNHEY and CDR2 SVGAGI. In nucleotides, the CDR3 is TGTGCCAGCAGCCCGGACTGGGAGACCCAGTACTTC. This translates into CASSPDWETQYF.

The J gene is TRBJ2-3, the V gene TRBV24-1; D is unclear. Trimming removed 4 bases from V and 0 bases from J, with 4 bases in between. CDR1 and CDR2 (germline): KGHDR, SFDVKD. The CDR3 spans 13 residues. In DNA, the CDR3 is TGTGCCACCAGTGACATTAGCACAGATACGCAGTATTTT. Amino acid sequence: CATSDISTDTQYF.

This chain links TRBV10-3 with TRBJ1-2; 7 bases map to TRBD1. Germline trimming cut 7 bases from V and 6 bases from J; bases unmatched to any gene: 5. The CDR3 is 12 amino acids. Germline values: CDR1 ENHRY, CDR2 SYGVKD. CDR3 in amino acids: CAITPRGDGYTF. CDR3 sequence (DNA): TGTGCCATCACCCCCAGGGGGGATGGCTACACCTTC.

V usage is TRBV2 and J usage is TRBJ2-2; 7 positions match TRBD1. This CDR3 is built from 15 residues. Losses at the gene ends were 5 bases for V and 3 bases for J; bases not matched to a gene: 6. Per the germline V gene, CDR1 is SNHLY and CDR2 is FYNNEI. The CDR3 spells CASSQQGFDTGELFF. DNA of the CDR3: TGTGCCAGCAGTCAACAGGGGTTCGACACCGGGGAGCTGTTTTTT.

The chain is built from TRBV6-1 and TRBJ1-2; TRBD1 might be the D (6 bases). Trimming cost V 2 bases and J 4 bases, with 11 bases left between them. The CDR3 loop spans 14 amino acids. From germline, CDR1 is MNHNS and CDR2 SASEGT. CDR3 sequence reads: CASSEQGSSYGYTF. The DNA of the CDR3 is TGTGCCAGCAGTGAACAGGGGAGTTCCTATGGCTACACCTTC.

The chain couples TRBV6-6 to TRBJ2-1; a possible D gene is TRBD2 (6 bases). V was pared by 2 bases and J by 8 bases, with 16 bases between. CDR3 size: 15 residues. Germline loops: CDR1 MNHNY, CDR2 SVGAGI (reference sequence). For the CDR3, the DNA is TGTGCCAGCAGTTACCCCGGGTCGGGGGACGATGAGCAGTTCTTC. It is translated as CASSYPGSGDDEQFF.

The CDR3 DNA follows: TGTGCCAGCAGCTCCGGGACAGGAATGGCCTACGAGCAGTACTTC. Translated: CASSSGTGMAYEQYF. The rearrangement uses TRBV9 and TRBJ2-7, with 8 nucleotides matching TRBD1. Germline-derived CDR1 and CDR2 are SGDLS and YYNGEE. Trimming took 4 bases from V and 2 from J; bases not matched to a gene: 8. CDR3 size: 15 residues.

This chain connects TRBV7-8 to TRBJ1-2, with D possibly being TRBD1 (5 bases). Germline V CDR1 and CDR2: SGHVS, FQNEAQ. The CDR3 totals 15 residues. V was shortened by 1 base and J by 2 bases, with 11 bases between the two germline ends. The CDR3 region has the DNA TGTGCCAGCAGCTTAGGGGGACTCCAAAACTATGGCTACACCTTC. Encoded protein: CASSLGGLQNYGYTF.

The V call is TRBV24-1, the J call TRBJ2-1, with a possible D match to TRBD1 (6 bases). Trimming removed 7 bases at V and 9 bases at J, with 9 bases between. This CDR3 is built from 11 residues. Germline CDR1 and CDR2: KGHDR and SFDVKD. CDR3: CATSQGGEQFF. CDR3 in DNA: TGTGCCACCAGCCAAGGGGGTGAGCAGTTCTTC.

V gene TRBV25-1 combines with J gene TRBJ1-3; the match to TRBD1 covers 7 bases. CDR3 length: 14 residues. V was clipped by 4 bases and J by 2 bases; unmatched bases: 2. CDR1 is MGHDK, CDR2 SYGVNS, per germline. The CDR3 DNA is TGTGCCAGCAGTGTCCAGGGGGCTGGAAACACCATATATTTT. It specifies CASSVQGAGNTIYF. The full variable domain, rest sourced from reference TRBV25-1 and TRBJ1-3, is EADIYQTPRYLVIGTGKKITLECSQTMGHDKMYWYQQDPGMELHLIHYSYGVNSTEKGDLSSESTVSRIRTEHFPLTLESARPSHTSQYLCASSVQGAGNTIYFGEGSWLTVV.

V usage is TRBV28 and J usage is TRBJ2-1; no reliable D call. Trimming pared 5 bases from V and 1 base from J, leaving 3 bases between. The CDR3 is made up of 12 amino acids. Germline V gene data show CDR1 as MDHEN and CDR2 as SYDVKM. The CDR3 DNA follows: TGTGCCAGCAGTCTGTCCTACAATGAGCAGTTCTTC. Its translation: CASSLSYNEQFF.

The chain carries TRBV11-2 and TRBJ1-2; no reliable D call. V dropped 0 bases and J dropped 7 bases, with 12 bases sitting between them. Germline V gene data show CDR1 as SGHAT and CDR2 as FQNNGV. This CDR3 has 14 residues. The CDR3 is CASSLDPGFSGYTF. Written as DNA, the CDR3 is TGTGCCAGCAGCTTAGACCCCGGGTTTTCTGGCTACACCTTC.